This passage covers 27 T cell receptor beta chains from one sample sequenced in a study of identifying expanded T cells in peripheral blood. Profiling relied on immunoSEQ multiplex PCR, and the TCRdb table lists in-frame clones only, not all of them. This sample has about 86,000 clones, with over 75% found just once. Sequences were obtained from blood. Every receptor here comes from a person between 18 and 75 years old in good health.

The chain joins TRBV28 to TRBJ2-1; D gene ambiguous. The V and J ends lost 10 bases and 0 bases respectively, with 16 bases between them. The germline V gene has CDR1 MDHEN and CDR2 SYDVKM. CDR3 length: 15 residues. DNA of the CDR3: TGTGCCACCTTCGCCGGGCTAAGCTCCTACAATGAGCAGTTCTTC. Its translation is CATFAGLSSYNEQFF.

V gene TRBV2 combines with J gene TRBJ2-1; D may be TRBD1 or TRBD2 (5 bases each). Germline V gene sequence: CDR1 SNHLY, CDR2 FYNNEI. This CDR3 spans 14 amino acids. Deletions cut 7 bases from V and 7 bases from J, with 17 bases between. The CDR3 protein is CASMLPGPRNEQFF. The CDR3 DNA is TGTGCCAGCATGTTACCGGGACCCAGAAATGAGCAGTTCTTC.

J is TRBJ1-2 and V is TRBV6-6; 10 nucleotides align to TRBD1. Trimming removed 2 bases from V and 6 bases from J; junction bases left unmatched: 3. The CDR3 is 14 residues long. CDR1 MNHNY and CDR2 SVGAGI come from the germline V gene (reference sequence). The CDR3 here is CASSYAGTGDGYTF. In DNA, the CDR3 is TGTGCCAGCAGTTACGCCGGGACAGGGGATGGCTACACCTTC.

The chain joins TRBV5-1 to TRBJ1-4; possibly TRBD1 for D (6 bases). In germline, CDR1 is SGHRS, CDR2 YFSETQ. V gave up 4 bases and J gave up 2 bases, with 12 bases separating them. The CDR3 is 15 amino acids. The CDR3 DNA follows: TGCGCCAGCAGCAACCGGGGGGCGACTAATGAAAAACTGTTTTTT. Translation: CASSNRGATNEKLFF. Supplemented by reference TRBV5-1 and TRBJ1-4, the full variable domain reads KAGVTQTPRYLIKTRGQQVTLSCSPISGHRSVSWYQQTPGQGLQFLFEYFSETQRNKGNFPGRFSGRQFSNSRSEMNVSTLELGDSALYLCASSNRGATNEKLFFGSGTQLSVL.

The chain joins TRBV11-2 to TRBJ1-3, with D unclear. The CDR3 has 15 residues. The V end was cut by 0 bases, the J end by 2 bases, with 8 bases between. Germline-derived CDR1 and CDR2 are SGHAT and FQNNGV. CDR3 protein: CASSLDPDPGNTIYF. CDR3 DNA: TGTGCCAGCAGCTTAGATCCGGACCCTGGAAACACCATATATTTT.

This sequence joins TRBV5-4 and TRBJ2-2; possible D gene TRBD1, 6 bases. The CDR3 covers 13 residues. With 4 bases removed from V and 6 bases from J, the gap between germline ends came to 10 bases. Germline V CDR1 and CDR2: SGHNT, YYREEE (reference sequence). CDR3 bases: TGTGCCAGCAGCGTACAGGGTCCCGGGGAGCTGTTTTTT. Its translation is CASSVQGPGELFF.

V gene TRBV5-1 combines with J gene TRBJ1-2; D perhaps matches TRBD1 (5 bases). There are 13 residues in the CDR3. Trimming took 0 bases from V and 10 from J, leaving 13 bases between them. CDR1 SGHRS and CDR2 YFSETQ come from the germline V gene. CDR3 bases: TGCGCCAGCAGCTTGGTAGGGGATCGAGACTACACCTTC. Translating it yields CASSLVGDRDYTF.

As DNA, the CDR3 is TGTGCCAGCAGTGACGCTACAGGGGGGAACACTGAAGCTTTCTTT. Encoded protein: CASSDATGGNTEAFF. This chain links TRBV27 with TRBJ1-1, with 8 bases matching TRBD1. Trimming removed 5 bases from V and 1 base from J; junction bases left unmatched: 6. The V gene's germline CDR1 is MNHEY and CDR2 SMNVEV (reference sequence). This CDR3 spans 15 amino acids.

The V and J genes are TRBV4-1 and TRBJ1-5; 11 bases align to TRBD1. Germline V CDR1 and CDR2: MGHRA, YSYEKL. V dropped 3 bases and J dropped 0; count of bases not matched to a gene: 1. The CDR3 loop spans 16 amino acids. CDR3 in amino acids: CASSQGTGGSNQPQHF. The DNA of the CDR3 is TGCGCCAGCAGCCAGGGGACAGGGGGTAGCAATCAGCCCCAGCATTTT.

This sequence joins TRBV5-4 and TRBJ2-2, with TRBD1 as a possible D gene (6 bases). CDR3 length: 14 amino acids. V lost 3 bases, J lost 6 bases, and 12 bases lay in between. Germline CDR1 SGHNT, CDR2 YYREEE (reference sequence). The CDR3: CASSSQGRAGELFF. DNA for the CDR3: TGTGCCAGCAGCTCCCAGGGGCGGGCCGGGGAGCTGTTTTTT.

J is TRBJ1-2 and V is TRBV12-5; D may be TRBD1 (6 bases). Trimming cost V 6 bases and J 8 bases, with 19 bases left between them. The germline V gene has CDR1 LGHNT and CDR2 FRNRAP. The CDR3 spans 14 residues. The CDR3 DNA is TGTGCTAGTGGGGATTCGAGGGGGGCCGGAGGCTACACCTTC. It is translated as CASGDSRGAGGYTF.

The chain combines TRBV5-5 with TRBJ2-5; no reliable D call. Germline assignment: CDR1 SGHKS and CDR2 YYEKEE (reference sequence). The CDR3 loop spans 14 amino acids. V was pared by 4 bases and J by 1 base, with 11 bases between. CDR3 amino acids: CASSTDTSQETQYF. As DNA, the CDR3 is TGTGCCAGCAGCACCGACACGTCCCAAGAGACCCAGTACTTC.

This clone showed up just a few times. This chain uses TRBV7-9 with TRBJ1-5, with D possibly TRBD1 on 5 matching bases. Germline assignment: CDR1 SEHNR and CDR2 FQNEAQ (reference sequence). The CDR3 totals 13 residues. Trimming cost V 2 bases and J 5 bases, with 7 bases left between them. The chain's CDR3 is CASSLRGDQPQHF. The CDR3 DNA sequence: TGTGCCAGCAGCTTAAGAGGGGATCAGCCCCAGCATTTT.

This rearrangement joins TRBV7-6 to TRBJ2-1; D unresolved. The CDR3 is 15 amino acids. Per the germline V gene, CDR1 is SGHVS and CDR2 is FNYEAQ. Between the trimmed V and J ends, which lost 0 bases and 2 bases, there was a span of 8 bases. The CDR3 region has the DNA TGTGCCAGCAGCTTAGCCCACGGAACCTACAATGAGCAGTTCTTC. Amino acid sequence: CASSLAHGTYNEQFF.

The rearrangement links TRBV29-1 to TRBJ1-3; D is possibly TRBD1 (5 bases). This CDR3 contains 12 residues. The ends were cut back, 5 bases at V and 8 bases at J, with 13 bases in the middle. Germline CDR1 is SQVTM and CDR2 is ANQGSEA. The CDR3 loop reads CSVNPGGDTIYF. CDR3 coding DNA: TGCAGCGTTAATCCCGGGGGGGACACCATATATTTT.

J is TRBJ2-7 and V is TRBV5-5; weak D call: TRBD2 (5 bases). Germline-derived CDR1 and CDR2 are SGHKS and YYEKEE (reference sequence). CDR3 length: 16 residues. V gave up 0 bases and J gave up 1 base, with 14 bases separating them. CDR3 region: CASSLVVDSTSYEQYF. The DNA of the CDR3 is TGTGCCAGCAGCTTGGTTGTGGACTCTACTTCCTACGAGCAGTACTTC. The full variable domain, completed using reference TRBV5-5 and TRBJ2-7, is DAGVTQSPTHLIKTRGQQVTLRCSPISGHKSVSWYQQVLGQGPQFIFQYYEKEERGRGNFPDRFSARQFPNYSSELNVNALLLGDSALYLCASSLVVDSTSYEQYFGPGTRLTVT.

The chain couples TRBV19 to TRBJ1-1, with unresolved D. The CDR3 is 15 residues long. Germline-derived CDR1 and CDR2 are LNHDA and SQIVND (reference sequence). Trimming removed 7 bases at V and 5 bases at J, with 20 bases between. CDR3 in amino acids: CASKGFGGERTEAFF. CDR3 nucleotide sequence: TGTGCCAGTAAAGGGTTTGGCGGTGAACGGACTGAAGCTTTCTTT.

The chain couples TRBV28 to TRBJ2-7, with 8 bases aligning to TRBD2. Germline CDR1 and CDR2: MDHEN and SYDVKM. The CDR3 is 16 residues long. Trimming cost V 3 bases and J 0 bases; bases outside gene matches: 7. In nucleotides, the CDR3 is TGTGCCAGCAGTTTTTTTTCACTAGCGGACTCCTACGAGCAGTACTTC. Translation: CASSFFSLADSYEQYF.

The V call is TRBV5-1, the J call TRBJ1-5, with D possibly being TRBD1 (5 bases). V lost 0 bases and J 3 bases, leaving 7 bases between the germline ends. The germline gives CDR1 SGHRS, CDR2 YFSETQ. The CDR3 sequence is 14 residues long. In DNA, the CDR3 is TGCGCCAGCAGCTTGGCAGGGCTCAATCAGCCCCAGCATTTT. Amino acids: CASSLAGLNQPQHF.

The CDR3 sequence is CASSLGQGGKPPNYGYTF. For the CDR3, the DNA is TGTGCCAGCAGCTTAGGCCAAGGGGGCAAACCGCCTAACTATGGCTACACCTTC. The V call is TRBV13, the J call TRBJ1-2; 7 positions match TRBD1. Germline CDR1 reads PRHDT; CDR2 reads FYEKMQ (reference sequence). V lost 0 bases to trimming and J lost 0 bases; unmatched junction nucleotides: 10. The CDR3 is made up of 18 amino acids.

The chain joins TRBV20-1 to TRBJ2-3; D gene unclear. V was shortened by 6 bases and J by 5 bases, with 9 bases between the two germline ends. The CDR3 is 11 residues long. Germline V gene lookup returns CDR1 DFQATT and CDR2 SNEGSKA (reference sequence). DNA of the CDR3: TGCAGTGCCGCACGGAAAGATACGCAGTATTTT. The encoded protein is CSAARKDTQYF.

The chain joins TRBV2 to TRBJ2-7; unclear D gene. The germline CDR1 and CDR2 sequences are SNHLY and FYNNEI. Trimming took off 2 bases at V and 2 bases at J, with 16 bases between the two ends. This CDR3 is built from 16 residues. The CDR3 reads CASSEPGLRSAYEQYF. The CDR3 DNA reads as TGTGCCAGCAGTGAACCGGGCCTACGAAGTGCCTACGAGCAGTACTTC.

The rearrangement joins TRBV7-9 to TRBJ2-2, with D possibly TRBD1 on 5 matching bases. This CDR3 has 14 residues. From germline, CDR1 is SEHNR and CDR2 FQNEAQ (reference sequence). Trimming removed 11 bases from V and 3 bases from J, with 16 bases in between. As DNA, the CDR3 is TGTGCCCCCGAGTTCCGGACACACACCGGGGAGCTGTTTTTT. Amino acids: CAPEFRTHTGELFF.

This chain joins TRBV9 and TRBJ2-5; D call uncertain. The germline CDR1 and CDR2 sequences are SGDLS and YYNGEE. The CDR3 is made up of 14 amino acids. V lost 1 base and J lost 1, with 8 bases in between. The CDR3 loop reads CASSVNWAQETQYF. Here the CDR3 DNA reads TGTGCCAGCAGCGTAAACTGGGCCCAAGAGACCCAGTACTTC. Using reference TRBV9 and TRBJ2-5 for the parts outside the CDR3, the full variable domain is DSGVTQTPKHLITATGQRVTLRCSPRSGDLSVYWYQQSLDQGLQFLIQYYNGEERAKGNILERFSAQQFPDLHSELNLSSLELGDSALYFCASSVNWAQETQYFGPGTRLLVL.

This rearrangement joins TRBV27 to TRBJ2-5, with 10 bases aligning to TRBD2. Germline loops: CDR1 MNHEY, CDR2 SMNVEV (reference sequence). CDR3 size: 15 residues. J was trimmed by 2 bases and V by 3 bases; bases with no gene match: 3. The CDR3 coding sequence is TGTGCCAGCAGTTTGACTAGCGGGTGGCAAGAGACCCAGTACTTC. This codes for CASSLTSGWQETQYF.

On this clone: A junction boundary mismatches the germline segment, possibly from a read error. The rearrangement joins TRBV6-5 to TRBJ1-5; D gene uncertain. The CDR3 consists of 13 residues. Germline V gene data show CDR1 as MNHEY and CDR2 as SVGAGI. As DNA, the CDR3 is TGTGCCAGCAGAGCTTATAGCGATCAGCCCCAGCATTTT. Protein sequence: CASRAYSDQPQHF.

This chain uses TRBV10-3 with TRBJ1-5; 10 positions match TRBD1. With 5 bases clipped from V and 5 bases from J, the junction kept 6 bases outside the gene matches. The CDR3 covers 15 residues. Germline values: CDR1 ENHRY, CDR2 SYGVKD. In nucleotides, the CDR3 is TGTGCCATCAGTCCGGGACAGGGGTACGATCAGCCCCAGCATTTT. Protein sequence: CAISPGQGYDQPQHF.